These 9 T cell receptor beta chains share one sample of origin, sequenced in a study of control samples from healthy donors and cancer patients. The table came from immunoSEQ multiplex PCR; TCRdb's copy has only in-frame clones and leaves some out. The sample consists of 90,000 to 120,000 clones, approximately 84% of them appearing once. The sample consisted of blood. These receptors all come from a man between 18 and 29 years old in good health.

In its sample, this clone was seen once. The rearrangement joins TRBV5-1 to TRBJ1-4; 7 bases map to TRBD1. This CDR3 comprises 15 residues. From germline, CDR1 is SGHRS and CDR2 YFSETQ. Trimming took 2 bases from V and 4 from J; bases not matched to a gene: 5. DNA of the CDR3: TGCGCCAGCAGCTTACAGGGGCTGGGTAATGAAAAACTGTTTTTT. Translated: CASSLQGLGNEKLFF.

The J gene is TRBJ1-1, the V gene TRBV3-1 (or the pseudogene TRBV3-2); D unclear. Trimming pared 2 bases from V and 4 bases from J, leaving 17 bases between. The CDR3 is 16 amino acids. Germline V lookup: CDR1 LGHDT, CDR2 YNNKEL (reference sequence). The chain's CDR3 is CASSQWSIGSGTEAFF. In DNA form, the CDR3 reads TGTGCCAGCAGCCAATGGTCGATCGGGTCGGGCACTGAAGCTTTCTTT.

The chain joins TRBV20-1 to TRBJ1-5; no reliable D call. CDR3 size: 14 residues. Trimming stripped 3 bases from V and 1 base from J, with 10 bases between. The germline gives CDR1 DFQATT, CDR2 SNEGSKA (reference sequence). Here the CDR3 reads CSASEWRSNQPQHF. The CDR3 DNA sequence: TGCAGTGCTAGTGAATGGCGCAGCAATCAGCCCCAGCATTTT.

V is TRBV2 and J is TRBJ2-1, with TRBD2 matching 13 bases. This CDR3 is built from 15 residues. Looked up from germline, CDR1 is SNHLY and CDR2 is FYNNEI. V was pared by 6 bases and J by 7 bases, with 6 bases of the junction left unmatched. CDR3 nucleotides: TGTGCCAGCAGGGTTACTAGCGGGGGGGCGAATGAGCAGTTCTTC. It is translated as CASRVTSGGANEQFF.

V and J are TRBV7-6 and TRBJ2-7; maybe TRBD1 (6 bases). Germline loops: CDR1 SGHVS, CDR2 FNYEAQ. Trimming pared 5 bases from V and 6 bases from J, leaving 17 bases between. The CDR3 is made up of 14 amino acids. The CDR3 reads CASSLGQAGGEQYV. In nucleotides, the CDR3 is TGTGCCAGCAGCCTGGGACAAGCAGGAGGCGAGCAGTACGTC.

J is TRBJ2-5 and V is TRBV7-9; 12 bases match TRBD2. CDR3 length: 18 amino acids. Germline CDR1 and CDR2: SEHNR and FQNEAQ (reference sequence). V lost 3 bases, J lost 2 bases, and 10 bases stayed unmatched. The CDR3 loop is CASSFSYNLAGGQETQYF. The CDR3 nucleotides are TGTGCCAGCAGCTTTTCCTACAACCTAGCGGGGGGGCAAGAGACCCAGTACTTC.

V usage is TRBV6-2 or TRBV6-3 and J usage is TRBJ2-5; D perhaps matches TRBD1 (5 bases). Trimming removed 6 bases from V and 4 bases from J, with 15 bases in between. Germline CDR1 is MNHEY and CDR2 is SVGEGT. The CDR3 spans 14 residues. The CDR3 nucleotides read TGTGCCAGCAGCAGGGCTAGATTGACAGAGACCCAGTACTTC. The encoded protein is CASSRARLTETQYF.

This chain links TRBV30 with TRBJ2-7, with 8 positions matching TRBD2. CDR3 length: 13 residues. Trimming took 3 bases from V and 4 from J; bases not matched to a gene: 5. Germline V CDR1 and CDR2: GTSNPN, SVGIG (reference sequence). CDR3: CAWSTSGGYEQYV. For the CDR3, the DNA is TGTGCCTGGAGCACTAGCGGTGGTTACGAGCAGTACGTC.

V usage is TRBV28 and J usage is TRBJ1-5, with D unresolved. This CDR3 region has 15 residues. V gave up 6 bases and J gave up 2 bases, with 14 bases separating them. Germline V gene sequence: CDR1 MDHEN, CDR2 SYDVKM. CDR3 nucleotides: TGTGCCAGCAGCCGCGACCGAGAGGGCAATCAGCCCCAGCATTTT. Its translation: CASSRDREGNQPQHF.